The 24 T cell receptor beta chains below come from one sample, sequenced in a study of CD8 T cells in Susac syndrome. After extraction with the RNeasy kit, about 0.5 to 1 ug of the RNA was reverse transcribed using random hexamers. TCRdb used MiXCR to reprocess the immunoSEQ multiplex PCR reads, holding one entry per CDR3 protein. The sample includes around 230,000 distinct CDR3 sequences, 90% to 96% of them seen just once. Sequencing was done on a sample of CD4+ T cells from PBMCs. These receptors all stem from a human donor with Susac syndrome.

The chain joins TRBV21-1 to TRBJ1-1. TRBV21-1 is assigned pseudogene status. This CDR3 has 17 residues. CDR3 coding DNA: TGTGCCAGCAGTTTTGGCAGGACCCAAAAGGGGAACACTGAAGCTTTCTTT. This codes for CASSFGRTQKGNTEAFF.

The J gene is TRBJ1-1, the V gene TRBV29-1, with 7 nucleotides matching TRBD1. Per the germline V gene, CDR1 is SQVTM and CDR2 is ANQGSEA. The J segment lost 4 bases and the V segment lost 7 bases, leaving 6 bases of the junction unmatched. The CDR3 runs to 12 residues. In DNA form, the CDR3 reads TGCAGCGCACAGGGGCCCTCCACTGAAGCTTTCTTT. This codes for CSAQGPSTEAFF.

V usage is TRBV12-3 or TRBV12-4 and J usage is TRBJ1-5, with 11 bases aligning to TRBD1. Germline trimming cut 3 bases from V and 1 base from J; bases unmatched to any gene: 2. The CDR3 runs 16 residues. The CDR3 bases are TGTGCCAGCAGTTTCGGACAGGGGGCGAGCAATCAGCCCCAGCATTTT. This codes for CASSFGQGASNQPQHF.

J is TRBJ1-1 and V is TRBV20-1, with TRBD1 as a possible D gene (5 bases). V was cut by 3 bases and J by 11 bases, with 28 bases left in between. This CDR3 contains 16 residues. From germline, CDR1 is DFQATT and CDR2 SNEGSKA (reference sequence). The CDR3 spells CSASISGHPGEEGAFF. CDR3 DNA sequence: TGCAGTGCTAGTATATCGGGCCACCCGGGGGAAGAGGGGGCTTTCTTT.

This clonotype appeared once. The V and J genes are TRBV5-1 and TRBJ2-4, with 11 bases fitting TRBD2. Trimming at V came to 4 bases and at J to 7 bases, leaving 7 bases not matched to a gene. This CDR3 comprises 15 residues. From germline, CDR1 is SGHRS and CDR2 YFSETQ. CDR3 protein: CASSDYTSGSNIQYF. The DNA of the CDR3 is TGCGCCAGCAGCGATTACACTAGCGGGAGCAACATTCAGTACTTC.

The chain links TRBV15 to TRBJ1-2; D is perhaps TRBD1 (5 bases). Germline V gives CDR1 LNHNV, CDR2 YYDKDF (reference sequence). V lost 3 bases, J lost 4 bases, and 12 bases lay in between. This CDR3 spans 14 amino acids. The CDR3 DNA follows: TGTGCCACCAGCAGGATACAGGAAGGCTATGGCTACACCTTC. This encodes CATSRIQEGYGYTF.

The genes are TRBV7-9 and TRBJ2-2, with 12 bases lining up with TRBD2. Germline CDR1 SEHNR, CDR2 FQNEAQ (reference sequence). J gave up 6 bases and V 5 bases, and 7 bases lay outside the gene matches. This CDR3 is 16 amino acids long. Here the CDR3 DNA reads TGTGCCAGCAGCAGACTAGCGGGAGTATCGGCCGGGGAGCTGTTTTTT. As protein: CASSRLAGVSAGELFF.

The CDR3 sequence: CASSYERPRTGYYNEQFF. As DNA, the CDR3 is TGCGCCAGCAGCTACGAACGACCCCGGACAGGTTACTACAATGAGCAGTTCTTC. V gene TRBV5-1 combines with J gene TRBJ2-1; 7 bases map to TRBD1. The J segment lost 3 bases and the V segment lost 3 bases, leaving 15 bases of the junction unmatched. The CDR3 is made up of 18 amino acids. Per the germline V gene, CDR1 is SGHRS and CDR2 is YFSETQ. Looking up the rest from reference TRBV5-1 and TRBJ2-1 gives the full variable domain: KAGVTQTPRYLIKTRGQQVTLSCSPISGHRSVSWYQQTPGQGLQFLFEYFSETQRNKGNFPGRFSGRQFSNSRSEMNVSTLELGDSALYLCASSYERPRTGYYNEQFFGPGTRLTVL.

This clonotype was seen once. CDR3 coding DNA: TGCGCCAGTAACCCTAGCGGGGCCTACAATGAGCAGTTCTTC. Its translation: CASNPSGAYNEQFF. The V gene is TRBV5-1, the J gene TRBJ2-1; 9 bases fit TRBD2. Germline trimming cut 8 bases from V and 2 bases from J; bases unmatched to any gene: 5. The CDR3 extends over 14 amino acids. CDR1 is SGHRS and CDR2 is YFSETQ in the germline V gene.

This chain joins TRBV3-1 and TRBJ1-2; D uncertain. This CDR3 has 15 amino acids. V shed 0 bases and J shed 5 bases, with 13 bases lying between them. CDR1 and CDR2 from the germline V gene are LGHDT and YNNKEL (reference sequence). The DNA for the CDR3 is TGTGCCAGCAGCCAAGATCATGCCAGACCATATGGCTACACCTTC. Encoded protein: CASSQDHARPYGYTF.

The chain couples TRBV4-1 to TRBJ2-6; possibly TRBD2 for D (6 bases). The CDR3 is 18 amino acids. Trimming left V 1 base short and J 5 bases short, with 18 bases between. Germline V gene lookup returns CDR1 MGHRA and CDR2 YSYEKL. As DNA, the CDR3 is TGCGCCAGCAGCCAAGCGTTCGGAGGGTTAGGTAGGGCCAACGTCCTGACTTTC. Its translation: CASSQAFGGLGRANVLTF.

This chain links TRBV20-1 with TRBJ2-7; possibly TRBD2 for D (6 bases). CDR1 DFQATT and CDR2 SNEGSKA come from the germline V gene (reference sequence). This CDR3 contains 15 residues. Trimming removed 5 bases from V and 0 bases from J, with 17 bases in between. Here the CDR3 DNA reads TGCAGTGCTCCAGCTAGCGACCGTTACTCCTACGAGCAGTACTTC. Translated, it gives CSAPASDRYSYEQYF.

This chain uses TRBV14 with TRBJ1-2; TRBD1 might be the D (6 bases). The germline CDR1 and CDR2 sequences are SGHDN and FVKESK. V gave up 1 base and J gave up 7 bases, with 13 bases separating them. CDR3 size: 14 residues. The CDR3 DNA is TGTGCCAGCAGCCAAGCCTACAGGGCGGGTGGCTACACCTTC. It yields the protein CASSQAYRAGGYTF.

J is TRBJ2-7 and V is TRBV30; 11 bases agree with TRBD1. The CDR3 spans 13 residues. V was pared by 8 bases and J by 7 bases, with 10 bases of the junction left unmatched. CDR1 and CDR2 from the germline V gene are GTSNPN and SVGIG (reference sequence). CDR3 in DNA: TGTGCCGGGGGACAGGGGGGTTTTTTGGAGCAGTACTTC. This gives the protein CAGGQGGFLEQYF.

As regards this clonotype: The junction departs from the called germline gene at one end, perhaps through a read error. The genes are TRBV7-7 and TRBJ1-4; no clear D gene. The germline CDR1 and CDR2 sequences are SSHAT and FNYEAQ (reference sequence). This CDR3 region has 13 residues. Written as DNA, the CDR3 is TGTGCTAGCAGCCCAGGCGCTAATGAAAAACTGTTTTTT. Translation gives CASSPGANEKLFF.

Only one count was recorded for this clonotype. The V gene is TRBV7-3, the J gene TRBJ2-1; 10 bases are shared with TRBD2. In germline, CDR1 is SGHTA, CDR2 FQGTGA. After removal of 4 bases from V and 7 bases from J, the junction contained 13 bases not matched to a gene. There are 17 residues in the CDR3. CDR3 amino acids: CASSYNGLSGRVNEQFF. The CDR3 DNA is TGTGCCAGCAGCTACAACGGGTTGAGCGGGAGGGTAAATGAGCAGTTCTTC. The variable domain in full, completed from reference TRBV7-3 and TRBJ2-1, reads GAGVSQTPSNKVTEKGKYVELRCDPISGHTALYWYRQSLGQGPEFLIYFQGTGAADDSGLPNDRFFAVRPEGSVSTLKIQRTERGDSAVYLCASSYNGLSGRVNEQFFGPGTRLTVL.

The chain is built from TRBV24-1 and TRBJ2-1, with 11 bases that match TRBD2. V dropped 8 bases and J dropped 5; count of bases not matched to a gene: 4. CDR3 length equals 14 residues. Germline V gene sequence: CDR1 KGHDR, CDR2 SFDVKD. DNA of the CDR3: TGTGCCACCACGACTAGCGGGAATGACAATGAGCAGTTCTTC. It codes for CATTTSGNDNEQFF.

The chain links TRBV29-1 to TRBJ1-1; D is undetermined. This CDR3 has 14 residues. CDR1 is SQVTM, CDR2 ANQGSEA, per germline. V was clipped by 3 bases and J by 4 bases, with 15 bases between them. CDR3 region: CSVESGVPFTEAFF. DNA for the CDR3: TGCAGCGTTGAGAGTGGGGTTCCATTCACTGAAGCTTTCTTT.

The rearrangement uses TRBV29-1 and TRBJ1-3; no firm D call. Germline values: CDR1 SQVTM, CDR2 ANQGSEA. The CDR3 contains 12 residues. In nucleotides, the CDR3 is TGCAGTGGATATAGCTCTGGAAACACCATATATTTT. Residues: CSGYSSGNTIYF. The whole variable domain, remainder taken from reference TRBV29-1 and TRBJ1-3, is SAVISQKPSRDICQRGTSLTIQCQVDSQVTMMFWYRQQPGQSLTLIATANQGSEATYESGFVIDKFPISRPNLTFSTLTVSNMSPEDSSIYLCSGYSSGNTIYFGEGSWLTVV.

The chain recombines TRBV4-1 with TRBJ1-2; possible D gene TRBD1, 6 bases. CDR1 and CDR2 (germline): MGHRA, YSYEKL. The CDR3 totals 13 residues. V was shortened by 1 base and J by 4 bases, with 7 bases between the two germline ends. CDR3 bases: TGCGCCAGCAGCCAAGGGACAGCCTATGGCTACACCTTC. Translated, it gives CASSQGTAYGYTF.

The rearrangement uses TRBV7-6 and TRBJ2-3; D is possibly TRBD2 (7 bases). The CDR3 is 16 amino acids. CDR1 SGHVS and CDR2 FNYEAQ come from the germline V gene. The germline V and J ends were trimmed by 5 bases and 0 bases, with 15 bases remaining between them. The CDR3 bases are TGTGCCAGCAGCCCGGGAGCGGGACAAAGCACAGATACGCAGTATTTT. Translation: CASSPGAGQSTDTQYF. The variable domain in full, completed from reference TRBV7-6 and TRBJ2-3, reads GAGVSQSPRYKVTKRGQDVALRCDPISGHVSLYWYRQALGQGPEFLTYFNYEAQQDKSGLPNDRFSAERPEGSISTLTIQRTEQRDSAMYRCASSPGAGQSTDTQYFGPGTRLTVL.

This sequence joins TRBV20-1 and TRBJ2-1; TRBD2 agrees at 13 bases. The V and J ends lost 5 bases and 7 bases, in that order; junction bases with no gene match: 8. Germline V gene sequence: CDR1 DFQATT, CDR2 SNEGSKA (reference sequence). This CDR3 has 15 residues. CDR3 in DNA: TGCAGTGCTGATGGACTAGCGGGAGCTAGGAATGAGCAGTTCTTC. Translation: CSADGLAGARNEQFF.

The chain joins TRBV4-1 to TRBJ2-7; D perhaps matches TRBD1 (7 bases). CDR3 size: 15 residues. Per the germline V gene, CDR1 is MGHRA and CDR2 is YSYEKL. The germline V and J ends were trimmed by 4 bases and 1 base, with 14 bases remaining between them. CDR3 sequence reads: CASSPQGGGSYEQYF. CDR3 in DNA: TGCGCCAGCAGCCCCCAGGGGGGCGGATCCTACGAGCAGTACTTC.

This clonotype has a handful of counts. CDR3 protein: CASSLAGANTEAFF. Here the CDR3 DNA reads TGTGCCAGCAGCTTAGCCGGGGCGAACACTGAAGCTTTCTTT. This rearrangement joins TRBV7-9 to TRBJ1-1, with a tentative D call TRBD1 (5 bases). CDR1 is SEHNR and CDR2 is FQNEAQ in the germline V gene (reference sequence). Deletions cut 0 bases from V and 1 base from J, with 6 bases between. The CDR3 runs to 14 residues.